The rows below give T cell receptor beta chains drawn from one sample of a study of CD8+CD57+ T cells in acquired aplastic anemia. TCRdb itself ran the reads through MiXCR, one entry per CDR3 protein. The sample records tens of thousands of distinct CDR3 sequences, less than 60% being singletons. What was sequenced was sorted CD4+, CD8+, or CD8+CD57+ T cells (not recorded which) from PBMCs. The receptors here all came from a human donor in good health, serving as a control. CDR3s include the opening cysteine and the closing phenylalanine or tryptophan. D genes are given only for firm matches. The size field is filled for only some rows; it gives once, few, many or a size class.

abundance: -; len: 11; v_gene: TRBV19; d_gene: -; j_gene: TRBJ2-7; CDR3nt: TGTGCCAGTGGAAAGTCGGGCGAGCAGTACTTC; CDR3aa: CASGKSGEQYF
abundance: -; len: 14; v_gene: TRBV24-1; d_gene: TRBD1; j_gene: TRBJ2-7; CDR3nt: TGTGCCACTACTACGGGACAGGGGCACTACGAGCAGTACTTC; CDR3aa: CATTTGQGHYEQYF
abundance: once; len: 11; v_gene: TRBV2; d_gene: -; j_gene: TRBJ1-4; CDR3nt: TGTGCCAGCAGTTTCCATGAAAAACTGTTTTTT; CDR3aa: CASSFHEKLFF
abundance: -; len: 14; v_gene: TRBV25-1; d_gene: TRBD1; j_gene: TRBJ2-5; CDR3nt: TGTGCCAGCAGCGGGACAGGGGGATTGGAGACCCAGTACTTC; CDR3aa: CASSGTGGLETQYF
abundance: -; len: 15; v_gene: TRBV20-1; d_gene: TRBD2; j_gene: TRBJ2-1; CDR3nt: TGCAGTGCTAGAGCAGGACTAGCGGCGAATACTGAGCAGTTCTTC; CDR3aa: CSARAGLAANTEQFF
abundance: -; len: 9; v_gene: TRBV20-1; d_gene: -; j_gene: TRBJ1-1; CDR3nt: TGCAGTGCTAGAGATTCGGGATTCTTT; CDR3aa: CSARDSGFF
abundance: -; len: 19; v_gene: TRBV25-1; d_gene: -; j_gene: TRBJ1-1; CDR3nt: TGTGCCAGCAGCTTAACAACCCCGACAGGTCCTGGAGTGGGGGGAGAAGCTTTCTTT; CDR3aa: CASSLTTPTGPGVGGEAFF
abundance: few; len: 15; v_gene: TRBV5-1; d_gene: TRBD1; j_gene: TRBJ2-1; CDR3nt: TGCGCCAGCAGCTTGGTTGGGACAGGGGTGGATGAGCAGTTCTTC; CDR3aa: CASSLVGTGVDEQFF
abundance: -; len: 16; v_gene: TRBV10-3; d_gene: -; j_gene: TRBJ1-6; CDR3nt: TGTGCCATCAGTGCAGTCAGTAGATCCTATAATTCACCCCTCCACTTT; CDR3aa: CAISAVSRSYNSPLHF
abundance: many; len: 16; v_gene: TRBV19; d_gene: TRBD2; j_gene: TRBJ2-3; CDR3nt: TGTGCCAGTAGTACTGAAGCGGGAGGGAGCACAGATACGCAGTATTTT; CDR3aa: CASSTEAGGSTDTQYF
abundance: many; len: 14; v_gene: TRBV24-1; d_gene: -; j_gene: TRBJ1-4; CDR3nt: TGTGCCACCAATTGTAGCGGGCCTTTGGAAAAACTGTTTTTT; CDR3aa: CATNCSGPLEKLFF
abundance: -; len: 15; v_gene: TRBV25-1; d_gene: -; j_gene: TRBJ2-1; CDR3nt: TGTGCCAGCAGCTTCGAGTCTAGTCTAACCAATGAGCAGTTCTTC; CDR3aa: CASSFESSLTNEQFF
abundance: many; len: 16; v_gene: TRBV9; d_gene: -; j_gene: TRBJ2-7; CDR3nt: TGTGCCAGCAGCGTAGTCACAGGTAAGCCCTCCTACGAGCAGTACTTC; CDR3aa: CASSVVTGKPSYEQYF
abundance: -; len: 16; v_gene: TRBV25-1; d_gene: -; j_gene: TRBJ2-2; CDR3nt: TGTGCCAGCAGCAGTCGGGACACCCCTAACACCGGGGAGCTGTTTTTT; CDR3aa: CASSSRDTPNTGELFF
abundance: -; len: 14; v_gene: TRBV19; d_gene: -; j_gene: TRBJ1-4; CDR3nt: TGTGCCAGTAAAGAGACCGCAACTAATGAAAAACTGTTTTTT; CDR3aa: CASKETATNEKLFF
abundance: many; len: 17; v_gene: TRBV24-1; d_gene: -; j_gene: TRBJ2-2; CDR3nt: TGTGCCACCGGAGCACGGGTCTCCCGGTGGGGACTCGGGGAGCTGTTTTTT; CDR3aa: CATGARVSRWGLGELFF
abundance: -; len: 13; v_gene: TRBV7-2; d_gene: -; j_gene: TRBJ1-2; CDR3nt: TGTGCCAGCAGCCCCTGGGACGCCTATGGCTACACCTTC; CDR3aa: CASSPWDAYGYTF
abundance: -; len: 14; v_gene: TRBV7-9; d_gene: TRBD1; j_gene: TRBJ1-6; CDR3nt: TGTGCCAGCAGCACGGGACAGAAAAATTCACCCCTCCACTTT; CDR3aa: CASSTGQKNSPLHF
abundance: -; len: 13; v_gene: TRBV24-1; d_gene: -; j_gene: TRBJ2-3; CDR3nt: TGTGCCACCAGTAGGGGGAATCCCGATACGCAGTATTTT; CDR3aa: CATSRGNPDTQYF
abundance: -; len: 12; v_gene: TRBV29-1; d_gene: TRBD1; j_gene: TRBJ2-7; CDR3nt: TGCAGCGTTAGGGCAGGGGGCCACGAGCAGCACTTC; CDR3aa: CSVRAGGHEQHF
abundance: -; len: 16; v_gene: TRBV25-1; d_gene: TRBD1; j_gene: TRBJ2-1; CDR3nt: TGTGCCAGCACCCTTGGGACGGGACAGCAGAGGAATGAGCAGTTCTTC; CDR3aa: CASTLGTGQQRNEQFF
abundance: -; len: 15; v_gene: TRBV24-1; d_gene: -; j_gene: TRBJ2-3; CDR3nt: TGTGCCACCAGTGATCACTGGGCCTCGCGGGATACGCAGTATTTT; CDR3aa: CATSDHWASRDTQYF
abundance: few; len: 15; v_gene: TRBV19; d_gene: TRBD1; j_gene: TRBJ1-5; CDR3nt: TGTGCCAGTAGTACATACGGGACAGGGAATCAGCCCCAGCATTTT; CDR3aa: CASSTYGTGNQPQHF
abundance: -; len: 13; v_gene: TRBV25-1; d_gene: -; j_gene: TRBJ1-5; CDR3nt: TGTGCCAGCAGTGAATACGGTCCGGAGCCCCAGCATTTT; CDR3aa: CASSEYGPEPQHF
abundance: many; len: 16; v_gene: TRBV6-4; d_gene: TRBD2; j_gene: TRBJ2-7; CDR3nt: TGTGCCAGCTCCCACACTGGGCTAGCGGGGGGGGTCGAGCAGTACTTC; CDR3aa: CASSHTGLAGGVEQYF
abundance: once; len: 16; v_gene: TRBV12-3/TRBV12-4; d_gene: TRBD1; j_gene: TRBJ1-5; CDR3nt: TGTGCCAGCAGTTCGGGACAGGGAAGGTCCAACCAGCCCCAGCATTTT; CDR3aa: CASSSGQGRSNQPQHF
abundance: -; len: 12; v_gene: TRBV19; d_gene: -; j_gene: TRBJ1-5; CDR3nt: TGTGCCAGTATTACAGCACAACAGCCCCAGCATTTT; CDR3aa: CASITAQQPQHF
abundance: -; len: 14; v_gene: TRBV10-3; d_gene: TRBD1; j_gene: TRBJ1-2; CDR3nt: TGTGCCATCAGCACAGGGGGTCCTAACTATGGCTACACCTTC; CDR3aa: CAISTGGPNYGYTF
abundance: -; len: 14; v_gene: TRBV19; d_gene: TRBD1; j_gene: TRBJ1-2; CDR3nt: TGTGCCAGTAGACCGGGACAGAAAGACTATGGCTACACCTTC; CDR3aa: CASRPGQKDYGYTF
abundance: -; len: 13; v_gene: TRBV10-3; d_gene: -; j_gene: TRBJ2-1; CDR3nt: TGTGCCATCAGTGAGTCAGAGGCTATTGAGCAGTTCTTC; CDR3aa: CAISESEAIEQFF
abundance: -; len: 15; v_gene: TRBV15; d_gene: -; j_gene: TRBJ2-2; CDR3nt: TGTGCCACCAGCAGGGGCGCAAAGGACACCGGGGAGCTGTTTTTT; CDR3aa: CATSRGAKDTGELFF
abundance: many; len: 12; v_gene: TRBV30; d_gene: -; j_gene: TRBJ2-7; CDR3nt: TGTGCCTGGAGTGAGGGATCCTACGAGCAGTACTTC; CDR3aa: CAWSEGSYEQYF
abundance: few; len: 14; v_gene: TRBV27; d_gene: -; j_gene: TRBJ2-5; CDR3nt: TGTGCCAGCAGTTATAACGGGCCAGAAGAGACCCAGTACTTC; CDR3aa: CASSYNGPEETQYF
abundance: few; len: 13; v_gene: TRBV30; d_gene: -; j_gene: TRBJ2-7; CDR3nt: TGTGCCTGGAGTGTAGGGTTTTCGGGCGAGCAGTACTTC; CDR3aa: CAWSVGFSGEQYF
abundance: many; len: 13; v_gene: TRBV27; d_gene: -; j_gene: TRBJ1-1; CDR3nt: TGTGCCAGCAGTGTCGACTGGAACACTGAAGCTTTCTTT; CDR3aa: CASSVDWNTEAFF
abundance: -; len: 14; v_gene: TRBV19; d_gene: -; j_gene: TRBJ1-5; CDR3nt: TGTGCCAGTTCGGACGGGAATATAGGTCAGCCCCAGCATTTT; CDR3aa: CASSDGNIGQPQHF
abundance: -; len: 17; v_gene: TRBV15; d_gene: TRBD2; j_gene: TRBJ2-1; CDR3nt: TGTGCCACCAGCCCTACTTTACCGGGACTAGCGGTCAATGAGCAGTTCTTC; CDR3aa: CATSPTLPGLAVNEQFF
abundance: few; len: 14; v_gene: TRBV6-1; d_gene: TRBD2; j_gene: TRBJ2-2; CDR3nt: TGTGCCAGCAGTCAAACGGGACTAATCAATGAGCTGTTTTTT; CDR3aa: CASSQTGLINELFF
abundance: many; len: 11; v_gene: TRBV11-2; d_gene: -; j_gene: TRBJ1-2; CDR3nt: TGTGCCAGCAGCTCCAAAGGGGGCTACACCTTC; CDR3aa: CASSSKGGYTF